A selection of T cell receptor beta chains follows, all from one sample in a study of T cell repertoires in cytomegalovirus infection. In TCRdb, the reads were re-called with MiXCR into one record per CDR3 protein. The repertoire consists of about 890,000 distinct CDR3 sequences, with 30% to 40% occurring once and the leading ten covering roughly 13%. What these receptors recognize is not known. The sequencing used cultured CD8+ T cells from PBMCs, collected from culture after CMV antigen stimulation. The source of these receptors is a human donor in good health (CMV status not recorded). Some clones in this sample may be carry-over from other donors' samples. The CDR3 runs from the conserved cysteine through the conserved F or W. Fields, in order: V gene, J gene, clone size, D gene, CDR3 protein, CDR3 DNA. A D gene is named only where the DNA matches it firmly. Clone sizes are given selectively: once, few, many, or a class where the clone is expanded.

v_call: TRBV19; j_call: TRBJ1-1; clone_size: few; d_call: NA; cdr3_aa: CATGHTEAFF; cdr3_nt: TGTGCCACCGGACATACGGAAGCTTTCTTT
v_call: TRBV2; j_call: TRBJ2-1; clone_size: many; d_call: TRBD1; cdr3_aa: CASSDWTGSNEQFF; cdr3_nt: TGTGCCAGCAGCGATTGGACAGGGAGCAATGAGCAGTTCTTC
v_call: TRBV25-1; j_call: TRBJ1-1; clone_size: NA; d_call: TRBD1; cdr3_aa: CASSGPVRTGDPLGAFF; cdr3_nt: TGTGCCAGCAGTGGACCGGTTAGGACAGGGGACCCTTTGGGAGCTTTCTTT
v_call: TRBV6-5; j_call: TRBJ1-2; clone_size: NA; d_call: TRBD1; cdr3_aa: CASSYFAGGGKAGYTF; cdr3_nt: TGTGCCAGCAGTTACTTCGCAGGGGGAGGAAAAGCTGGCTACACCTTC
v_call: TRBV10-3; j_call: TRBJ2-1; clone_size: few; d_call: NA; cdr3_aa: CAIRQGQDEQFF; cdr3_nt: TGTGCCATCAGACAGGGTCAGGATGAGCAGTTCTTC
v_call: TRBV24-1; j_call: TRBJ2-1; clone_size: NA; d_call: NA; cdr3_aa: CATTPFHWDYNEQFF; cdr3_nt: TGTGCCACCACCCCGTTTCACTGGGACTACAATGAGCAGTTCTTC
v_call: TRBV12-3/TRBV12-4; j_call: TRBJ1-2; clone_size: many; d_call: NA; cdr3_aa: CAGDGGRYGYTF; cdr3_nt: TGTGCCGGGGATGGGGGCAGATATGGCTACACCTTC
v_call: TRBV6-5; j_call: TRBJ2-7; clone_size: NA; d_call: NA; cdr3_aa: CASSYSTQPYEQYF; cdr3_nt: TGTGCCAGCAGTTACTCGACACAGCCCTACGAGCAGTACTTC
v_call: TRBV9; j_call: TRBJ1-2; clone_size: once; d_call: TRBD1; cdr3_aa: CASSVRGTGRDYGYTF; cdr3_nt: TGTGCCAGCAGCGTAAGAGGGACAGGGAGGGACTATGGCTACACCTTC
v_call: TRBV6-1; j_call: TRBJ1-5; clone_size: NA; d_call: NA; cdr3_aa: CASSETQLSNQPQHF; cdr3_nt: TGTGCCAGCAGTGAGACACAGCTTAGCAATCAGCCCCAGCATTTT
v_call: TRBV7-2; j_call: TRBJ1-2; clone_size: many; d_call: NA; cdr3_aa: CASSLARGVGYGYTF; cdr3_nt: TGTGCCAGCAGCTTAGCGCGGGGGGTCGGGTATGGCTACACCTTC
v_call: TRBV7-9; j_call: TRBJ1-3; clone_size: NA; d_call: NA; cdr3_aa: CASSSTSGNTIYF; cdr3_nt: TGTGCCAGCAGCTCCACCTCTGGAAACACCATATATTTT
v_call: TRBV7-9; j_call: TRBJ1-2; clone_size: few; d_call: NA; cdr3_aa: CASSLGAQGYTF; cdr3_nt: TGTGCCAGCAGCTTGGGGGCGCAGGGCTACACCTTC
v_call: TRBV7-7; j_call: TRBJ2-2; clone_size: few; d_call: NA; cdr3_aa: CASSPGRTVNTGELFF; cdr3_nt: TGTGCTAGCAGCCCAGGCAGGACAGTGAACACCGGGGAGCTGTTTTTT